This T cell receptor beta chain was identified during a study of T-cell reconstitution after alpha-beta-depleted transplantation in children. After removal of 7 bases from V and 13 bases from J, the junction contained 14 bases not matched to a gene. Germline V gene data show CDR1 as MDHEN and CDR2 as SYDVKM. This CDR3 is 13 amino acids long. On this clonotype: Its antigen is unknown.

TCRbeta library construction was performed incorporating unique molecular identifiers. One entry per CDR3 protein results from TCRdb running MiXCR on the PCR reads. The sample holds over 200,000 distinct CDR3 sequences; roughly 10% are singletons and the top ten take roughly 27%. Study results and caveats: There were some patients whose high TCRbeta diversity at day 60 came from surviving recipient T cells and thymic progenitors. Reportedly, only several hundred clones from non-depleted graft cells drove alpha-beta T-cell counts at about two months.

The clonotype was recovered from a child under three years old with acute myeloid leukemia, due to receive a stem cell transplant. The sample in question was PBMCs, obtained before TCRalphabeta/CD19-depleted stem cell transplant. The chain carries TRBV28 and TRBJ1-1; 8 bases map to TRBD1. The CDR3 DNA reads TGTGCCAGCACCTCGGGACAGGATGTTAATGGTTTCTTT. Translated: CASTSGQDVNGFF.